The next 17 T cell receptor beta chains were all read from a single sample in a study of cytomegalovirus exposure and HLA in healthy donors. A multiplex PCR was run with 60 Vbeta primers and 13 Jbeta primers. Method: immunoSEQ multiplex PCR; TCRdb's copy keeps in-frame clones and lacks some. Here the sample spans 150,000 to 200,000 clones, 84% being singletons. Sample: PBMCs. All receptors come from a man aged 18 to 29 in good health and CMV-seronegative.

The J gene is TRBJ1-2, the V gene TRBV6-4; D unresolved. With 3 bases removed from V and 0 bases from J, the gap between germline ends came to 11 bases. Germline V CDR1 and CDR2: MRHNA, SNTAGT. The CDR3 runs to 15 residues. The CDR3 DNA sequence: TGTGCCAGCAGTGAATCGTCGGGAGCTAACTATGGCTACACCTTC. It specifies CASSESSGANYGYTF.

The chain recombines TRBV6-5 with TRBJ2-1, with a tentative D call TRBD1 (5 bases). Trimming removed 6 bases from V and 8 bases from J, with 8 bases in between. The CDR3 consists of 11 residues. CDR1 MNHEY and CDR2 SVGAGI come from the germline V gene. As DNA, the CDR3 is TGTGCCAGCAGAGGGGTCCATGAGCAGTTCTTC. Its translation: CASRGVHEQFF.

The chain has TRBV6-1 and TRBJ2-5, with D possibly being TRBD2 (6 bases). The ends were cut back, 3 bases at V and 4 bases at J, with 12 bases in the middle. The germline gives CDR1 MNHNS, CDR2 SASEGT. This CDR3 contains 14 residues. CDR3 bases: TGTGCCAGCAGTGAGTACGGGAGTGGAGAGACCCAGTACTTC. This sequence encodes CASSEYGSGETQYF.

This clone came up a few times. The chain carries TRBV18 and TRBJ2-3; 8 nucleotides agree with TRBD2. The junction had 9 bases not matched to a gene; V was cut back by 4 bases and J by 9 bases. The CDR3 spans 14 residues. The germline V gene has CDR1 KGHSH and CDR2 LQKENI. The CDR3 protein is CASSQGAGVSTQYF. CDR3 DNA: TGTGCCAGCTCACAGGGAGCGGGAGTCAGCACGCAGTATTTT.

J is TRBJ2-1 and V is TRBV7-9, with 12 bases matching TRBD2. CDR1 SEHNR and CDR2 FQNEAQ come from the germline V gene (reference sequence). The V gene end was trimmed by 6 bases and the J gene end by 4 bases; junction bases not matched to a gene: 16. The CDR3 is 19 amino acids. CDR3 residues: CASRTLAGGDPIPYNEQFF. DNA of the CDR3: TGTGCCAGCAGGACACTAGCGGGAGGCGACCCTATCCCATACAATGAGCAGTTCTTC.

This clone showed up just a few times. This chain's CDR3 is CASTDRGTDTQYF. CDR3 sequence (DNA): TGTGCCAGCACCGACCGAGGAACAGATACGCAGTATTTT. This rearrangement joins TRBV6-1 to TRBJ2-3; D is ambiguous. Trimming took 7 bases from V and 3 from J, leaving 11 bases between them. CDR3 length: 13 amino acids. Germline CDR1 MNHNS, CDR2 SASEGT.

This chain links TRBV29-1 with TRBJ1-1; D gene unclear. The ends were cut back, 4 bases at V and 5 bases at J, with 11 bases in the middle. CDR3 length: 12 amino acids. Germline loops: CDR1 SQVTM, CDR2 ANQGSEA. CDR3 DNA sequence: TGCAGCGTTGTCGGAGGGAGGACTGAAGCTTTCTTT. The encoded protein is CSVVGGRTEAFF.

The rearrangement joins TRBV28 to TRBJ2-7; 7 bases agree with TRBD1. This CDR3 is built from 14 residues. With V trimmed by 4 bases and J by 3 bases, 6 bases remained unmatched. CDR1 and CDR2 from the germline V gene are MDHEN and SYDVKM. CDR3 DNA: TGTGCCAGCAGTTCGATGACAGGGTTCTACGAGCAGTACTTC. This translates into CASSSMTGFYEQYF. The variable domain in full, completed from reference TRBV28 and TRBJ2-7, reads DVKVTQSSRYLVKRTGEKVFLECVQDMDHENMFWYRQDPGLGLRLIYFSYDVKMKEKGDIPEGYSVSREKKERFSLILESASTNQTSMYLCASSSMTGFYEQYFGPGTRLTVT.

This clone was observed a single time. This sequence joins TRBV5-1 and TRBJ1-2; D may be TRBD1 (5 bases). The CDR3 totals 15 residues. CDR1 is SGHRS and CDR2 is YFSETQ in the germline V gene. Trimming left V 6 bases short and J 0 bases short, with 15 bases between. The CDR3 sequence is CASIPTAGANYGYTF. CDR3 nucleotides: TGCGCCAGCATCCCGACAGCTGGAGCTAACTATGGCTACACCTTC. The complete variable domain, with remaining parts taken from reference TRBV5-1 and TRBJ1-2, reads KAGVTQTPRYLIKTRGQQVTLSCSPISGHRSVSWYQQTPGQGLQFLFEYFSETQRNKGNFPGRFSGRQFSNSRSEMNVSTLELGDSALYLCASIPTAGANYGYTFGSGTRLTVV.

This clone was counted between two and nine times. This chain uses TRBV19 with TRBJ1-2, with 7 bases identical to TRBD1. V was pared by 6 bases and J by 4 bases, with 11 bases of the junction left unmatched. Germline V CDR1 and CDR2: LNHDA, SQIVND (reference sequence). The CDR3 has 15 residues. CDR3 protein: CASSPYRGWGYGYTF. DNA for the CDR3: TGTGCCAGTAGCCCTTACAGGGGTTGGGGCTATGGCTACACCTTC.

This chain links TRBV7-2 with TRBJ2-3; D perhaps matches TRBD1 (6 bases). This CDR3 spans 15 amino acids. Trimming left V 5 bases short and J 2 bases short, with 14 bases between. The germline V gene has CDR1 SGHTA and CDR2 FQGNSA. This chain's CDR3 is CASSLRQGPTDTQYF. The CDR3 DNA reads as TGTGCCAGCAGCCTACGCCAGGGGCCCACAGATACGCAGTATTTT.

V gene TRBV19 combines with J gene TRBJ1-5, with a weak D call TRBD1 (5 bases). Germline CDR1 and CDR2: LNHDA and SQIVND (reference sequence). The V end lost 1 base, the J end lost 11 bases, and 21 bases lay between the germline ends. This CDR3 has 16 residues. CDR3 protein: CASSIGTGRALSAQHF. CDR3 DNA: TGTGCCAGTAGTATAGGGACCGGCAGGGCTCTCTCGGCCCAGCATTTT.

CDR3 sequence reads: CAISESTRGRYEGEAFF. The CDR3, as DNA: TGTGCCATCAGTGAGTCAACCAGGGGGAGGTACGAGGGTGAAGCTTTCTTT. This chain links TRBV10-3 with TRBJ1-1; 7 bases are shared with TRBD1. V was clipped by 0 bases and J by 7 bases; unmatched bases: 14. CDR3 length equals 17 residues. The V gene's germline CDR1 is ENHRY and CDR2 SYGVKD.

The chain employs TRBV7-9 and TRBJ1-2; 8 bases fit TRBD1. CDR3 length: 16 residues. Germline V gene lookup returns CDR1 SEHNR and CDR2 FQNEAQ (reference sequence). V was clipped by 5 bases and J by 4 bases; unmatched bases: 12. CDR3 sequence: CASSPSGGRRGYGYTF. The CDR3 DNA is TGTGCCAGCAGCCCGTCAGGGGGCCGCAGAGGCTATGGCTACACCTTC.

CDR3 nucleotide sequence: TGCGCCAGCAGCCCCGCAGGGGACAGGGGTACAGATACGCAGTATTTT. Its protein is CASSPAGDRGTDTQYF. The rearrangement links TRBV4-1 to TRBJ2-3, with 10 bases aligning to TRBD1. The germline gives CDR1 MGHRA, CDR2 YSYEKL. V was clipped by 4 bases and J by 3 bases; unmatched bases: 7. The CDR3 loop spans 16 amino acids.

The chain couples TRBV18 to TRBJ2-1; TRBD1 agrees at 8 bases. Looked up from germline, CDR1 is KGHSH and CDR2 is LQKENI. The CDR3 has 15 residues. Trimming removed 3 bases from V and 3 bases from J; junction bases left unmatched: 4. CDR3 sequence: CASSPPGQDYNEQFF. The CDR3 coding sequence is TGTGCCAGCTCACCGCCGGGACAGGACTACAATGAGCAGTTCTTC.

The CDR3 loop is CSAPGQGADGYTF. CDR3 coding DNA: TGCAGCGCCCCGGGACAGGGGGCGGATGGCTACACCTTC. This chain uses TRBV29-1 with TRBJ1-2; 12 nucleotides agree with TRBD1. The CDR3 has 13 residues. With 7 bases clipped from V and 6 bases from J, the junction kept 6 bases outside the gene matches. Germline V CDR1 and CDR2: SQVTM, ANQGSEA.